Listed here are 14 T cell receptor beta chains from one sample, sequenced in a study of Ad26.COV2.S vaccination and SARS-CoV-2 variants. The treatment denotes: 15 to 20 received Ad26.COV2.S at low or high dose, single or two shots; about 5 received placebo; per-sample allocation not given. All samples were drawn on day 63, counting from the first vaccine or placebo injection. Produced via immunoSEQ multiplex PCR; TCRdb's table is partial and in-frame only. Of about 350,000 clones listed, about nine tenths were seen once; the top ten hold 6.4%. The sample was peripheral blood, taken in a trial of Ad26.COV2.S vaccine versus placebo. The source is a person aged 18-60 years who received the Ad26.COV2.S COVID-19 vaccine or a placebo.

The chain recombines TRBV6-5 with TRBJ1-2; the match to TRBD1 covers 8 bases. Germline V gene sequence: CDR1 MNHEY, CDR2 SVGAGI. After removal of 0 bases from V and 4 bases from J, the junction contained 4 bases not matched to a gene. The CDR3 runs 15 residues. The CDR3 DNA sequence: TGTGCCAGCAGTTACTCGGGGACAGGTCTCTATGGCTACACCTTC. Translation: CASSYSGTGLYGYTF.

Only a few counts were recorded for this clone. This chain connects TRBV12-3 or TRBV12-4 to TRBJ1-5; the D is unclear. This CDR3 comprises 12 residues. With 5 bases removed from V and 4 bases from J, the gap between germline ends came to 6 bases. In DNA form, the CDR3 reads TGTGCCAGCAGTCGAAGTAATCAGCCCCAGCATTTT. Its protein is CASSRSNQPQHF.

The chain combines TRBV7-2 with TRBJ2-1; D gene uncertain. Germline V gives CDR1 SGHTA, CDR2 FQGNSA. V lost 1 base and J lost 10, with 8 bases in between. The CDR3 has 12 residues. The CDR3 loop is CASSLDSAEQFF. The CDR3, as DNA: TGTGCCAGCAGCTTAGATTCGGCCGAGCAGTTCTTC.

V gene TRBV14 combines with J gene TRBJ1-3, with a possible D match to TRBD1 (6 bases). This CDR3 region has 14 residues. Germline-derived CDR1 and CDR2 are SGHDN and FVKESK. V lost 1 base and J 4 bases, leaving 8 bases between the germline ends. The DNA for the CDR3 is TGTGCCAGCAGCCAAGCAGGGGAGGGAAACACCATATATTTT. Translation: CASSQAGEGNTIYF.

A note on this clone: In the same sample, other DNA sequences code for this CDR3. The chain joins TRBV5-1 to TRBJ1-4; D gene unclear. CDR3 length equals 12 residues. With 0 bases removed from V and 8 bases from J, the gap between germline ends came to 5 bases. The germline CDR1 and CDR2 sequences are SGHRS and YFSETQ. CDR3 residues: CASSLGGEKLFF. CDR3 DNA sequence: TGCGCCAGCAGCTTGGGAGGCGAAAAACTGTTTTTT.

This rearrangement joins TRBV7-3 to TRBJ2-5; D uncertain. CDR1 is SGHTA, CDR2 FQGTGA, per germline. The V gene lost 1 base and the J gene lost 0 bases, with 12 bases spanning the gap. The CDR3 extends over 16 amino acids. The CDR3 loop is CASSLRPSVYQETQYF. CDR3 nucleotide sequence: TGTGCCAGCAGCTTAAGACCTAGTGTGTACCAAGAGACCCAGTACTTC.

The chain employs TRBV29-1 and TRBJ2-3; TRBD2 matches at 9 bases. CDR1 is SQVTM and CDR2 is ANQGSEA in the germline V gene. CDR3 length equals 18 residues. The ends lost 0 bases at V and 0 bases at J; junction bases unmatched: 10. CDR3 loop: CSVEDQSGRWTSTDTQYF. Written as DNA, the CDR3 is TGCAGCGTTGAAGATCAAAGCGGGAGGTGGACTAGCACAGATACGCAGTATTTT.

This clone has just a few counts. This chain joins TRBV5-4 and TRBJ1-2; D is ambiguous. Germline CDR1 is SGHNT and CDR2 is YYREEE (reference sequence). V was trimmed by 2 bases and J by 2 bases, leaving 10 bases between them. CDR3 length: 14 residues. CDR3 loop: CASSFVEANYGYTF. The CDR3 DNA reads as TGTGCCAGCAGCTTTGTGGAAGCCAACTATGGCTACACCTTC. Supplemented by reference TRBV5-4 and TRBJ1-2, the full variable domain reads ETGVTQSPTHLIKTRGQQVTLRCSSQSGHNTVSWYQQALGQGPQFIFQYYREEENGRGNFPPRFSGLQFPNYSSELNVNALELDDSALYLCASSFVEANYGYTFGSGTRLTVV.

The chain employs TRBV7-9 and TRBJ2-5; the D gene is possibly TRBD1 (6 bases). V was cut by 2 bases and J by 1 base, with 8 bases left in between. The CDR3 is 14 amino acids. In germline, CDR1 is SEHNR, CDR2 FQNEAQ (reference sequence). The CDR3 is CASSLRDTQETQYF. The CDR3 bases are TGTGCCAGCAGCTTAAGGGACACCCAAGAGACCCAGTACTTC.

CDR3 amino acids: CASSLWFRQGGTDTQYF. The CDR3 bases are TGTGCCAGCAGTTTATGGTTTAGACAGGGGGGAACAGATACGCAGTATTTT. The rearrangement links TRBV27 to TRBJ2-3; TRBD1 matches at 9 bases. The junction had 8 bases not matched to a gene; V was cut back by 1 base and J by 3 bases. This CDR3 is built from 17 residues. Germline CDR1 is MNHEY and CDR2 is SMNVEV (reference sequence).

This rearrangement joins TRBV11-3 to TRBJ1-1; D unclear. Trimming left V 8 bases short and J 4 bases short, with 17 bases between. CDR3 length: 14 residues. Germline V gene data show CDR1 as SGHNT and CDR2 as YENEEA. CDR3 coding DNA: TGTGCCAGCGCCGTTTCACCTTCGGGCACTGAAGCTTTCTTT. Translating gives CASAVSPSGTEAFF.

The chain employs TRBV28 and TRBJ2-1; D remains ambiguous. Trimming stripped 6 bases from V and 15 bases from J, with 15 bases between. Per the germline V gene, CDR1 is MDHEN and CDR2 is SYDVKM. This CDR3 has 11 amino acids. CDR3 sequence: CASSLGRSAFF. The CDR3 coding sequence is TGTGCCAGCAGCCTAGGTAGGAGTGCGTTCTTC. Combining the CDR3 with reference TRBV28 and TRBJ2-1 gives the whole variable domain DVKVTQSSRYLVKRTGEKVFLECVQDMDHENMFWYRQDPGLGLRLIYFSYDVKMKEKGDIPEGYSVSREKKERFSLILESASTNQTSMYLCASSLGRSAFFGPGTRLTVL.

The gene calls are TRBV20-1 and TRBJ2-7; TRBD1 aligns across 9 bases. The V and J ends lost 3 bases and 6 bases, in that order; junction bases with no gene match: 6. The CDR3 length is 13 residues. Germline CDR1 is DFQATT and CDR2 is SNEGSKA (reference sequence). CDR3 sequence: CSASGDRVSEQYF. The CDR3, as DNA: TGCAGTGCTAGTGGGGACAGGGTGAGCGAGCAGTACTTC.

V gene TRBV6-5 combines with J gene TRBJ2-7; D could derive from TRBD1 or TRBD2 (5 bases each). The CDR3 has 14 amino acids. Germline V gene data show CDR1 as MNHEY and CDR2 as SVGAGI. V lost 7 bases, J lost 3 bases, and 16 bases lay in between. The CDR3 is CASINPGRNYEQYF. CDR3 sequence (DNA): TGTGCCAGCATTAATCCGGGACGGAACTACGAGCAGTACTTC.